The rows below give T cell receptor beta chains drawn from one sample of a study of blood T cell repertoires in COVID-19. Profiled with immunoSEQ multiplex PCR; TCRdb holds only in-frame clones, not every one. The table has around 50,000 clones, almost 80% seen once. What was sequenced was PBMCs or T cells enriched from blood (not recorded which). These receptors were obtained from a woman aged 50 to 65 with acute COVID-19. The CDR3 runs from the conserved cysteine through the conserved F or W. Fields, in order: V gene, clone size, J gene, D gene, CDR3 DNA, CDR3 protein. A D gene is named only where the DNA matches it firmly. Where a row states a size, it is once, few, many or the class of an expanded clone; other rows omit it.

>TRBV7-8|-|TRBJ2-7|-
TGTGCCAGCAGCTCACCCCTAGTCGAGCAGTACTTC
CASSSPLVEQYF
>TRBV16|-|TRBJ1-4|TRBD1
TGTGCCAGCAGCCAACAGGGGGTGCAAAATGAAAAACTGTTTTTT
CASSQQGVQNEKLFF
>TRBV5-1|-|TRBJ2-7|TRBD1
TGCGCCAGCAGCTCTGGGACAGGGAGCTTCGGATACTACGAGCAGTACTTC
CASSSGTGSFGYYEQYF
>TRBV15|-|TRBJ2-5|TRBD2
TGTGCCACCAGCAGAGTTGGAGTAGCGGGGGTCCAAGAGACCCAGTACTTC
CATSRVGVAGVQETQYF
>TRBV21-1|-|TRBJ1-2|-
TGTGCCAGCAGCAAACCGGGACAGGCGAAAAAAAACTTC
CASSKPGQAKKNF
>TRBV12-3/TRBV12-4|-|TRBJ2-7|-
TGTGCCAGCAGACAGGGAAGAGATTACGAGCAGTACTTC
CASRQGRDYEQYF
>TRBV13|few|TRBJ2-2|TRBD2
TGTGCCAGCAGCTTAACTAGCGGGGGCTACCCGGGCGGGGAGCTGTTTTTT
CASSLTSGGYPGGELFF
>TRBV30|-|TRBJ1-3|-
TGTGCCTGGAGTGTTCCGAACAGTCCTTCCTCTGGAAACACCATATATTTT
CAWSVPNSPSSGNTIYF
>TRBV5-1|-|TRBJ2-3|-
TGCGCCAGCAGCACATTCAGGGGATCGGATACGCAGTATTTT
CASSTFRGSDTQYF
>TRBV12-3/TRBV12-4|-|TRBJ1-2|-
TGTGCCAGCAGTTTATCGGGTCCGAGGGGCTACACCTTC
CASSLSGPRGYTF
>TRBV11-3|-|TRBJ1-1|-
TGTGCCAGCAGCTTAGGCAGGATGAACACTGAAGCTTTCTTT
CASSLGRMNTEAFF
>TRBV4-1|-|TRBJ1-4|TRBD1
TGCGCCAGCAGCCAAATTGGACAGGAGACTAATGAAAAACTGTTTTTT
CASSQIGQETNEKLFF
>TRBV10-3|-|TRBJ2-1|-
TGTGCCATCAGTGACGAGAAAGCCTACAATGAGCAGTTCTTC
CAISDEKAYNEQFF